The 5 T cell receptor beta chains in this list originate from one sample, sequenced in a study of T cells in tumors after PD-1 blockade. Libraries were prepared by immunoSEQ multiplex PCR; TCRdb keeps only in-frame clonotypes and omits some of them. The sample holds around 35,000 clones; about three quarters are singletons and the top ten take less than 50%. Here the sequenced sample was PBMCs, taken after anti-PD-1 treatment. The receptors stem from a human donor with basal cell carcinoma.

CDR3 sequence: CASSASGSGDTQYF. The CDR3 coding sequence is TGTGCCAGCAGCGCCAGCGGGAGTGGAGATACGCAGTATTTT. The V call is TRBV7-2, the J call TRBJ2-3, with TRBD2 matching 8 bases. The CDR3 has 14 amino acids. Germline CDR1 and CDR2: SGHTA and FQGNSA. V gave up 5 bases and J gave up 5 bases; unmatched junction bases: 6.

The chain is built from TRBV19 and TRBJ2-5; TRBD2 matches at 9 bases. V shed 5 bases and J 8 bases; nucleotides not matched to a gene: 9. Germline CDR1 LNHDA, CDR2 SQIVND (reference sequence). CDR3 length: 14 residues. CDR3 region: CASSDRAGGDTQYF. In nucleotides, the CDR3 is TGTGCCAGTAGTGATCGGGCGGGGGGGGACACCCAGTACTTC.

The chain couples TRBV19 to TRBJ2-3; D uncertain. This CDR3 has 18 residues. CDR1 and CDR2 from the germline V gene are LNHDA and SQIVND (reference sequence). Trimming removed 0 bases from V and 0 bases from J, with 16 bases in between. The CDR3 reads CASSIDLRSILSTDTQYF. CDR3 nucleotides: TGTGCCAGTAGTATAGATCTTCGCAGCATTCTAAGCACAGATACGCAGTATTTT.

This chain uses TRBV21-1 with TRBJ2-7; the D call in the table, TRBD1, was not verified against the DNA. TRBV21-1 represents a pseudogene. The CDR3 totals 14 residues. CDR3 protein: CASSKTYSSYEQYF. CDR3 nucleotide sequence: TGTGCCAGCAGCAAGACCTACAGCTCCTACGAGCAGTACTTC.

J is TRBJ1-4 and V is TRBV28, with 11 bases aligning to TRBD1. V shed 2 bases and J 7 bases; nucleotides not matched to a gene: 6. Germline CDR1 is MDHEN and CDR2 is SYDVKM. The CDR3 extends over 16 amino acids. CDR3 loop: CASSLTLGTGGEKLFF. CDR3 in DNA: TGTGCCAGCAGTTTAACCCTAGGGACAGGGGGTGAAAAACTGTTTTTT.